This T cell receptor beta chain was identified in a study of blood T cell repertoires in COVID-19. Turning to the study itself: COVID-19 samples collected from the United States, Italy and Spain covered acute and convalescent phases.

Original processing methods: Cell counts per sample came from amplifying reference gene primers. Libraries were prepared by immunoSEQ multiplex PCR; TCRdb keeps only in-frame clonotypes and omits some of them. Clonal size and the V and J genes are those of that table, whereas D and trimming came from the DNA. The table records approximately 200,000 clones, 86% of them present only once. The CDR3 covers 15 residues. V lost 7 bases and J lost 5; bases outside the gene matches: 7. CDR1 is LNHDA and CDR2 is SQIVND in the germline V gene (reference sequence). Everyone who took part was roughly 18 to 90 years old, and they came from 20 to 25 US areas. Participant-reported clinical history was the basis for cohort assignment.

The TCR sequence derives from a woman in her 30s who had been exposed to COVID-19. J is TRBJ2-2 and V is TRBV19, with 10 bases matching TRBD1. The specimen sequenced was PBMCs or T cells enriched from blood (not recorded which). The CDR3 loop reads CASTPRDRGTGELFF. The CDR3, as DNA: TGTGCCAGTACCCCGAGGGACAGGGGAACCGGGGAGCTGTTTTTT.